This is a list of T cell receptor beta chains from one sample in a study of T cell responses to AZD1222 COVID-19 vaccine. Data came from immunoSEQ multiplex PCR; TCRdb stores just in-frame clones and leaves some out. The data show roughly 200,000 clones, with 91% seen just once and around 1.6% held by the top ten. Sequenced here: peripheral blood, sampled 28 days after the second AZD1222 dose. These receptors came from an adult who received the AZD1222 COVID-19 vaccine. CDR3s include the opening cysteine and the closing phenylalanine or tryptophan. The order of the fields is CDR3 protein, CDR3 DNA, D gene, V gene, J gene, CDR3 length, clone size. D genes are given only for firm matches. The size field is filled for only some rows; it gives once, few, many or a size class.

CDR3aa: CASSLLSGTPVEETQYF
CDR3nt: TGTGCCAGCAGCTTGTTGTCAGGGACCCCGGTAGAAGAGACCCAGTACTTC
d_gene: .
v_gene: TRBV5-8
j_gene: TRBJ2-5
len: 17
abundance: .

CDR3aa: CASNNRKSYEQYF
CDR3nt: TGTGCCAGCAACAACAGAAAGTCCTACGAGCAGTACTTC
d_gene: .
v_gene: TRBV2
j_gene: TRBJ2-7
len: 13
abundance: once

CDR3aa: CASSPTPGQGRDYGYTF
CDR3nt: TGTGCCAGCTCACCAACCCCGGGACAGGGGAGGGACTATGGCTACACCTTC
d_gene: TRBD1
v_gene: TRBV18
j_gene: TRBJ1-2
len: 17
abundance: .

CDR3aa: CASSLFIRSPLHF
CDR3nt: TGTGCCAGCAGCTTGTTTATTCGATCACCCCTCCACTTT
d_gene: .
v_gene: TRBV5-6
j_gene: TRBJ1-6
len: 13
abundance: once

CDR3aa: CASSVAETQYF
CDR3nt: TGTGCCAGCAGTGTTGCAGAGACCCAGTACTTC
d_gene: .
v_gene: TRBV2
j_gene: TRBJ2-5
len: 11
abundance: once

CDR3aa: CASRNGEGTEAFF
CDR3nt: TGTGCCAGCAGAAACGGGGAGGGCACTGAAGCTTTCTTT
d_gene: .
v_gene: TRBV12-3/TRBV12-4
j_gene: TRBJ1-1
len: 13
abundance: .

CDR3aa: CASRGALAGAYEQYF
CDR3nt: TGTGCCAGCAGAGGTGCTTTGGCGGGAGCCTACGAGCAGTACTTC
d_gene: TRBD2
v_gene: TRBV25-1
j_gene: TRBJ2-7
len: 15
abundance: .

CDR3aa: CAWSVQYTGELFF
CDR3nt: TGTGCCTGGAGTGTACAGTACACCGGGGAGCTGTTTTTT
d_gene: .
v_gene: TRBV30
j_gene: TRBJ2-2
len: 13
abundance: .

CDR3aa: CASSFGGPGNTIYF
CDR3nt: TGCGCCAGCAGCTTCGGGGGGCCTGGAAACACCATATATTTT
d_gene: .
v_gene: TRBV5-1
j_gene: TRBJ1-3
len: 14
abundance: .

CDR3aa: CASSLDSQQKAFF
CDR3nt: TGTGCCAGCAGCTTAGATTCACAGCAAAAAGCTTTCTTT
d_gene: .
v_gene: TRBV7-2
j_gene: TRBJ1-1
len: 13
abundance: .

CDR3aa: CASSPTGGLSVDTQYF
CDR3nt: TGTGCCAGCAGCCCTACCGGGGGGCTTTCGGTAGATACGCAGTATTTT
d_gene: .
v_gene: TRBV7-6
j_gene: TRBJ2-3
len: 16
abundance: .

CDR3aa: CASSQGGSTGELFF
CDR3nt: TGCGCCAGCAGCCAGGGTGGCAGCACCGGGGAGCTGTTTTTT
d_gene: .
v_gene: TRBV4-1
j_gene: TRBJ2-2
len: 14
abundance: .

CDR3aa: CASSISGNTIYF
CDR3nt: TGTGCCAGTAGTATATCCGGAAACACCATATATTTT
d_gene: .
v_gene: TRBV19
j_gene: TRBJ1-3
len: 12
abundance: .

CDR3aa: CASSYSLTSGYNEQFF
CDR3nt: TGTGCCAGCAGTTACTCCCTCACTAGCGGATACAATGAGCAGTTCTTC
d_gene: TRBD2
v_gene: TRBV6-5
j_gene: TRBJ2-1
len: 16
abundance: .

CDR3aa: CASSVGTGDTEAFF
CDR3nt: TGTGCCAGCAGCGTAGGGACAGGGGACACTGAAGCTTTCTTT
d_gene: TRBD1
v_gene: TRBV9
j_gene: TRBJ1-1
len: 14
abundance: once

CDR3aa: CSVAVTGPNNEQFF
CDR3nt: TGCAGCGTTGCCGTTACAGGGCCGAACAATGAGCAGTTCTTC
d_gene: .
v_gene: TRBV29-1
j_gene: TRBJ2-1
len: 14
abundance: .

CDR3aa: CASSRDSYNSPLHF
CDR3nt: TGTGCCAGCTCACGGGACAGCTATAATTCACCCCTCCACTTT
d_gene: TRBD1
v_gene: TRBV18
j_gene: TRBJ1-6
len: 14
abundance: few

CDR3aa: CASSLDWGGAKNIQYF
CDR3nt: TGTGCCAGCAGCTTAGATTGGGGCGGAGCCAAAAACATTCAGTACTTC
d_gene: .
v_gene: TRBV11-2
j_gene: TRBJ2-4
len: 16
abundance: .

CDR3aa: CASSRYRGETQYF
CDR3nt: TGTGCCAGCAGTCGTTACAGGGGGGAGACCCAGTACTTC
d_gene: TRBD1
v_gene: TRBV12-3/TRBV12-4
j_gene: TRBJ2-5
len: 13
abundance: .

CDR3aa: CASSFGRANTGELFF
CDR3nt: TGTGCCAGCAGCTTTGGTAGGGCCAACACCGGGGAGCTGTTTTTT
d_gene: .
v_gene: TRBV5-4
j_gene: TRBJ2-2
len: 15
abundance: once

CDR3aa: CASSRTSPAEDTQYF
CDR3nt: TGTGCCAGTAGTCGTACTAGCCCGGCCGAAGATACGCAGTATTTT
d_gene: .
v_gene: TRBV19
j_gene: TRBJ2-3
len: 15
abundance: once

CDR3aa: CAIGGRGTGANVLTF
CDR3nt: TGTGCCATTGGGGGCAGGGGAACCGGGGCCAACGTCCTGACTTTC
d_gene: .
v_gene: TRBV19
j_gene: TRBJ2-6
len: 15
abundance: .

CDR3aa: CASSLRGLLNEKLFF
CDR3nt: TGTGCCAGCAGCTTAAGGGGGCTCTTAAATGAAAAACTGTTTTTT
d_gene: TRBD1
v_gene: TRBV7-2
j_gene: TRBJ1-4
len: 15
abundance: .

CDR3aa: CASSLAGSQETQYF
CDR3nt: TGTGCCAGCAGCCTAGCGGGATCTCAAGAGACCCAGTACTTC
d_gene: TRBD2
v_gene: TRBV7-2
j_gene: TRBJ2-5
len: 14
abundance: .

CDR3aa: CASSPGTFAYEQYF
CDR3nt: TGTGCCAGCAGTCCCGGGACGTTCGCCTACGAGCAGTACTTC
d_gene: .
v_gene: TRBV6-5
j_gene: TRBJ2-7
len: 14
abundance: .

CDR3aa: CASSFSGGTFSYEQYF
CDR3nt: TGTGCCAGCAGCTTTAGCGGGGGGACCTTCTCCTACGAGCAGTACTTC
d_gene: TRBD2
v_gene: TRBV7-6
j_gene: TRBJ2-7
len: 16
abundance: .

CDR3aa: CASNNNLNSPLHF
CDR3nt: TGTGCCAGCAATAACAATCTTAATTCACCCCTCCACTTT
d_gene: .
v_gene: TRBV6-5
j_gene: TRBJ1-6
len: 13
abundance: .

CDR3aa: CASSQDRGGSGNTIYF
CDR3nt: TGCGCCAGCAGCCAAGATCGAGGGGGAAGTGGAAACACCATATATTTT
d_gene: .
v_gene: TRBV4-3
j_gene: TRBJ1-3
len: 16
abundance: .

CDR3aa: CASSLASAATNEKLFF
CDR3nt: TGTGCCAGCAGCTTAGCGTCAGCTGCAACTAATGAAAAACTGTTTTTT
d_gene: .
v_gene: TRBV7-9
j_gene: TRBJ1-4
len: 16
abundance: .

CDR3aa: CASSQVGTGGANSPLHF
CDR3nt: TGTGCCAGCAGCCAAGTCGGGACAGGGGGCGCGAATTCACCCCTCCACTTT
d_gene: TRBD1
v_gene: TRBV3-1/TRBV3-2
j_gene: TRBJ1-6
len: 17
abundance: .

CDR3aa: CASSLYGYEQYF
CDR3nt: TGCGCCAGCAGCTTGTACGGCTACGAGCAGTACTTC
d_gene: .
v_gene: TRBV5-1
j_gene: TRBJ2-7
len: 12
abundance: .

CDR3aa: CASSQNRGNYGYTF
CDR3nt: TGTGCCAGCAGCCAAAACAGGGGGAACTATGGCTACACCTTC
d_gene: TRBD1
v_gene: TRBV3-1/TRBV3-2
j_gene: TRBJ1-2
len: 14
abundance: .

CDR3aa: CASSLKGQLDNYGYTF
CDR3nt: TGTGCCAGCAGCTTAAAGGGACAGCTGGATAACTATGGCTACACCTTC
d_gene: TRBD1
v_gene: TRBV11-2
j_gene: TRBJ1-2
len: 16
abundance: .

CDR3aa: CASSVGGQEKLFF
CDR3nt: TGTGCCAGCAGCGTAGGGGGACAGGAAAAACTGTTTTTT
d_gene: TRBD1
v_gene: TRBV9
j_gene: TRBJ1-4
len: 13
abundance: .

CDR3aa: CATSDSSSNYGYTF
CDR3nt: TGTGCCACCAGTGACTCCTCTTCTAACTATGGCTACACCTTC
d_gene: .
v_gene: TRBV24-1
j_gene: TRBJ1-2
len: 14
abundance: .

CDR3aa: CASSLGRHTETQYF
CDR3nt: TGTGCCAGCAGCTTAGGGCGACATACGGAGACCCAGTACTTC
d_gene: .
v_gene: TRBV7-2
j_gene: TRBJ2-5
len: 14
abundance: once

CDR3aa: CASSLGSHRDTEAFF
CDR3nt: TGTGCCAGCAGCTTAGGATCCCACAGGGACACTGAAGCTTTCTTT
d_gene: .
v_gene: TRBV7-2
j_gene: TRBJ1-1
len: 15
abundance: .

CDR3aa: CASSSGTARSYEQYF
CDR3nt: TGTGCCAGCAGTTCTGGGACAGCCCGATCCTACGAGCAGTACTTC
d_gene: TRBD1
v_gene: TRBV6-5
j_gene: TRBJ2-7
len: 15
abundance: .

CDR3aa: CASSVWAGGEKLFF
CDR3nt: TGTGCCAGCAGTGTATGGGCGGGGGGTGAAAAACTGTTTTTT
d_gene: .
v_gene: TRBV6-4
j_gene: TRBJ1-4
len: 14
abundance: .

CDR3aa: CASSSLGNQPQHF
CDR3nt: TGTGCCAGCAGTTCCCTCGGGAATCAGCCCCAGCATTTT
d_gene: .
v_gene: TRBV6-5
j_gene: TRBJ1-5
len: 13
abundance: .

CDR3aa: CATGLAGGNEQFF
CDR3nt: TGTGCCACGGGACTAGCGGGAGGGAATGAGCAGTTCTTC
d_gene: TRBD2
v_gene: TRBV7-9
j_gene: TRBJ2-1
len: 13
abundance: once

CDR3aa: CATSRGFNRGPQPQHF
CDR3nt: TGTGCCACCAGCAGAGGTTTCAACAGGGGCCCTCAGCCCCAGCATTTT
d_gene: TRBD1
v_gene: TRBV15
j_gene: TRBJ1-5
len: 16
abundance: .

CDR3aa: CASSAGRPTGELFF
CDR3nt: TGTGCCAGCAGCGCAGGCCGACCCACCGGGGAGCTGTTTTTT
d_gene: .
v_gene: TRBV9
j_gene: TRBJ2-2
len: 14
abundance: .

CDR3aa: CASSPGTGVQETQYF
CDR3nt: TGTGCCAGCTCACCAGGGACAGGGGTACAAGAGACCCAGTACTTC
d_gene: TRBD1
v_gene: TRBV18
j_gene: TRBJ2-5
len: 15
abundance: once

CDR3aa: CASSVADGSSYNEQFF
CDR3nt: TGTGCCAGCAGCGTAGCAGACGGTAGCTCCTACAATGAGCAGTTCTTC
d_gene: .
v_gene: TRBV9
j_gene: TRBJ2-1
len: 16
abundance: .

CDR3aa: CASSSGGLSYGYTF
CDR3nt: TGTGCCAGCAGCTCAGGGGGCTTGAGCTATGGCTACACCTTC
d_gene: TRBD1
v_gene: TRBV4-2
j_gene: TRBJ1-2
len: 14
abundance: .

CDR3aa: CASSLGVPASSGANVLTF
CDR3nt: TGTGCCAGCAGCTTGGGGGTTCCAGCTAGCTCTGGGGCCAACGTCCTGACTTTC
d_gene: .
v_gene: TRBV5-5
j_gene: TRBJ2-6
len: 18
abundance: .

CDR3aa: CASSRQVYEQYF
CDR3nt: TGTGCCAGCAGTCGACAGGTCTACGAGCAGTACTTC
d_gene: .
v_gene: TRBV12-3/TRBV12-4
j_gene: TRBJ2-7
len: 12
abundance: .

CDR3aa: CAWNRGYAYEQYF
CDR3nt: TGTGCCTGGAACCGAGGCTATGCCTACGAGCAGTACTTC
d_gene: .
v_gene: TRBV30
j_gene: TRBJ2-7
len: 13
abundance: .

CDR3aa: CASSQDTGGTGEKLFF
CDR3nt: TGCGCCAGCAGCCAAGATACCGGGGGCACGGGTGAAAAACTGTTTTTT
d_gene: .
v_gene: TRBV4-1
j_gene: TRBJ1-4
len: 16
abundance: .

CDR3aa: CASSQEAGVNYGYTF
CDR3nt: TGCGCCAGCAGCCAAGAGGCCGGCGTCAACTATGGCTACACCTTC
d_gene: .
v_gene: TRBV4-3
j_gene: TRBJ1-2
len: 15
abundance: .